The 24 T cell receptor beta chains presented below share a single source sample, sequenced in a study of Graves' ophthalmopathy and Graves' hyperthyroidism. Investigators amplified TCR beta CDR3 regions from RNA transcripts. HTBI-primed RT-PCR formed the first round, and a multiplex PCR formed the second. TCRdb redid the calling of the multiplex PCR reads with MiXCR, one entry per CDR3 protein. The data show some 240,000 distinct CDR3 sequences, 45% to 55% seen once. Specimen: peripheral blood. The receptors here all came from an adult man with Graves' ophthalmopathy.

The chain recombines TRBV6-5 with TRBJ1-2; D is perhaps TRBD1 (5 bases). V was trimmed by 3 bases and J by 4 bases, leaving 12 bases between them. The germline CDR1 and CDR2 sequences are MNHEY and SVGAGI. The CDR3 totals 14 residues. CDR3 sequence: CASSYEGRSYGYTF. The CDR3 DNA reads as TGTGCCAGCAGTTATGAGGGGCGAAGCTATGGCTACACCTTC.

This clonotype has only a few counts. V gene TRBV7-9 combines with J gene TRBJ1-2; 8 bases align to TRBD1. The CDR3 contains 13 residues. After removal of 5 bases from V and 6 bases from J, the junction contained 5 bases not matched to a gene. The germline gives CDR1 SEHNR, CDR2 FQNEAQ (reference sequence). The CDR3 loop is CASSGQGHDGYTF. The CDR3 DNA is TGTGCCAGCAGCGGACAGGGCCACGATGGCTACACCTTC.

The chain couples TRBV20-1 to TRBJ2-7; D is perhaps TRBD1 (6 bases). V was pared by 1 base and J by 4 bases, with 11 bases between. This CDR3 is built from 13 residues. Germline assignment: CDR1 DFQATT and CDR2 SNEGSKA (reference sequence). The CDR3 sequence: CSARADRPYEQYF. The CDR3 nucleotides are TGCAGTGCTAGAGCGGACAGACCATACGAGCAGTACTTC.

The rearrangement joins TRBV7-8 to TRBJ1-4, with no clear D. V gave up 2 bases and J gave up 8 bases, with 12 bases separating them. The CDR3 sequence is 14 residues long. Per the germline V gene, CDR1 is SGHVS and CDR2 is FQNEAQ. The CDR3 loop reads CASSLMVVDEKLFF. CDR3 bases: TGTGCCAGCAGCTTAATGGTAGTCGACGAAAAACTGTTTTTT.

Only a few counts were recorded for this clonotype. V and J are TRBV5-1 and TRBJ1-1, with D possibly being TRBD1 (5 bases). The length of the CDR3 is 15 residues. Trimming took off 2 bases at V and 1 base at J, with 12 bases between the two ends. Germline loops: CDR1 SGHRS, CDR2 YFSETQ. CDR3 loop: CASSLAGSQNTEAFF. The CDR3 nucleotides read TGCGCCAGCAGCTTAGCAGGGTCTCAGAACACTGAAGCTTTCTTT. Full variable domain (missing parts from reference TRBV5-1 and TRBJ1-1): KAGVTQTPRYLIKTRGQQVTLSCSPISGHRSVSWYQQTPGQGLQFLFEYFSETQRNKGNFPGRFSGRQFSNSRSEMNVSTLELGDSALYLCASSLAGSQNTEAFFGQGTRLTVV.

J is TRBJ1-2 and V is TRBV19; 12 nucleotides align to TRBD1. CDR1 and CDR2 from the germline V gene are LNHDA and SQIVND (reference sequence). Germline trimming cut 9 bases from V and 4 bases from J; bases unmatched to any gene: 9. This CDR3 is 15 amino acids long. CDR3 in amino acids: CASAIGTGGPYGYTF. CDR3 sequence (DNA): TGTGCCAGCGCCATCGGGACAGGGGGCCCCTATGGCTACACCTTC.

V usage is TRBV7-9 and J usage is TRBJ2-6, with D tentatively TRBD1 or TRBD2 (5 bases each). The CDR3 is 17 amino acids. In germline, CDR1 is SEHNR, CDR2 FQNEAQ (reference sequence). Deletions cut 7 bases from V and 6 bases from J, with 22 bases between. The CDR3 is CASTTSAGSTQANVLTF. CDR3 nucleotide sequence: TGTGCCAGCACGACGTCGGCAGGGAGTACTCAGGCCAACGTCCTGACTTTC.

The J gene is TRBJ2-5, the V gene TRBV7-9; D gene uncertain. V lost 2 bases and J 2 bases, leaving 9 bases between the germline ends. The germline V gene encodes CDR1 SEHNR and CDR2 FQNEAQ (reference sequence). The CDR3 runs to 14 residues. CDR3 in amino acids: CASSLQPGQETQYF. As DNA, the CDR3 is TGTGCCAGCAGCTTACAACCCGGTCAAGAGACCCAGTACTTC.

CDR3 nucleotides: TGTGCCAGCAGTGAGGATCAAGAAGAAAAACTGTTTTTT. It encodes CASSEDQEEKLFF. This chain connects TRBV2 to TRBJ1-4; unclear D gene. The germline V gene has CDR1 SNHLY and CDR2 FYNNEI. The CDR3 has 13 residues. V was cut by 3 bases and J by 8 bases, with 10 bases left in between.

This clonotype was seen only a few times. The chain links TRBV29-1 to TRBJ2-5; no firm D call. Trimming took 1 base from V and 5 from J, leaving 8 bases between them. In germline, CDR1 is SQVTM, CDR2 ANQGSEA. This CDR3 spans 12 amino acids. Written as DNA, the CDR3 is TGCAGCGTTGAAGTGGGTTGGGAGACCCAGTACTTC. It yields the protein CSVEVGWETQYF.

This chain joins TRBV19 and TRBJ1-5, with D perhaps TRBD1 (5 bases). The CDR3 contains 13 residues. Germline V gene sequence: CDR1 LNHDA, CDR2 SQIVND (reference sequence). Trimming removed 7 bases at V and 4 bases at J, with 11 bases between. The CDR3 DNA reads as TGTGCCAGTACATCAGGGTGGAATCAGCCCCAGCATTTT. It specifies CASTSGWNQPQHF. The full variable domain, in which reference TRBV19 and TRBJ1-5 provide the parts outside the CDR3, is DGGITQSPKYLFRKEGQNVTLSCEQNLNHDAMYWYRQDPGQGLRLIYYSQIVNDFQKGDIAEGYSVSREKKESFPLTVTSAQKNPTAFYLCASTSGWNQPQHFGDGTRLSIL.

The CDR3 is CASSGDRRPYGYTF. In DNA form, the CDR3 reads TGTGCCAGCAGCGGGGACCGAAGACCCTATGGCTACACCTTC. The V call is TRBV9, the J call TRBJ1-2, with TRBD1 as a possible D gene (5 bases). V lost 3 bases to trimming and J lost 4 bases, with 13 bases between them. CDR1 is SGDLS and CDR2 is YYNGEE in the germline V gene. This CDR3 spans 14 amino acids.

This clonotype occurred a few times. The chain carries TRBV24-1 and TRBJ1-4; D is possibly TRBD1 (6 bases). The CDR3 is 14 residues long. Germline V lookup: CDR1 KGHDR, CDR2 SFDVKD. With 5 bases removed from V and 7 bases from J, the gap between germline ends came to 13 bases. CDR3 sequence (DNA): TGTGCCACCAGTGCGTCGGGGGCGCCTGAAAAACTGTTTTTT. Amino acids: CATSASGAPEKLFF.

This chain joins TRBV7-9 and TRBJ1-6, with TRBD1 as a possible D gene (5 bases). This CDR3 is 16 amino acids long. Trimming removed 5 bases at V and 8 bases at J, with 19 bases between. Germline loops: CDR1 SEHNR, CDR2 FQNEAQ (reference sequence). CDR3 amino acids: CASSQVQGTRDSPLHF. The CDR3 DNA follows: TGTGCCAGCAGCCAAGTCCAGGGAACGAGGGATTCACCCCTCCACTTT. The full variable domain, with the rest looked up from reference TRBV7-9 and TRBJ1-6, is DTGVSQNPRHKITKRGQNVTFRCDPISEHNRLYWYRQTLGQGPEFLTYFQNEAQLEKSRLLSDRFSAERPKGSFSTLEIQRTEQGDSAMYLCASSQVQGTRDSPLHFGNGTRLTVT.

The table lists this clonotype with many counts. J is TRBJ1-2 and V is TRBV7-2; D is uncertain. The V and J ends lost 5 bases and 3 bases respectively, with 10 bases between them. The CDR3 extends over 13 amino acids. Germline CDR1 reads SGHTA; CDR2 reads FQGNSA. In DNA, the CDR3 is TGTGCCAGCAGCCCCTCCCCCGACTATGGCTACACCTTC. Its protein product is CASSPSPDYGYTF. Drawing the rest from reference TRBV7-2 and TRBJ1-2, the complete variable domain is GAGVSQSPSNKVTEKGKDVELRCDPISGHTALYWYRQSLGQGLEFLIYFQGNSAPDKSGLPSDRFSAERTGGSVSTLTIQRTQQEDSAVYLCASSPSPDYGYTFGSGTRLTVV.

This clonotype was detected only once. A much larger clone sits a single nucleotide away, making a read error possible. The chain has TRBV10-3 and TRBJ1-5, with D perhaps matching TRBD1 (5 bases). This CDR3 comprises 15 residues. Trimming left V 4 bases short and J 1 base short, with 11 bases between. Germline V gene lookup returns CDR1 ENHRY and CDR2 SYGVKD. The CDR3 nucleotides read TGTGCCATCAGTGGGTCGGGGGGAAGCAATCAGCCCCAGCATTTT. It specifies CAISGSGGSNQPQHF.

This clonotype was observed a handful of times. This chain uses TRBV10-3 with TRBJ2-5; TRBD2 matches 9 bases. Germline V gene lookup returns CDR1 ENHRY and CDR2 SYGVKD. V was pared by 7 bases and J by 1 base, with 1 base of the junction left unmatched. CDR3 length equals 13 residues. The CDR3, as DNA: TGTGCCATCAAGACTAGCGGCCAAGAGACCCAGTACTTC. Its protein product is CAIKTSGQETQYF.

This clonotype showed up many times. The chain combines TRBV29-1 with TRBJ1-2, with D unresolved. Germline CDR1 reads SQVTM; CDR2 reads ANQGSEA. Trimming shortened V by 0 bases and J by 7 bases, and 9 bases separated the two germline ends. The length of the CDR3 is 12 residues. The CDR3 bases are TGCAGCGTTGAAGATCTAGGCAGTGGCTACACCTTC. Protein sequence: CSVEDLGSGYTF.

The chain recombines TRBV5-6 with TRBJ1-1; D is unclear. CDR3 length: 12 amino acids. V lost 1 base, J lost 8 bases, and 9 bases lay in between. Germline lookup yields CDR1 SGHDT and CDR2 YYEEEE. The DNA for the CDR3 is TGTGCCAGCAGCTTGTATCCCGTCGAAGCTTTCTTT. It translates to CASSLYPVEAFF.

This rearrangement joins TRBV6-5 to TRBJ1-1, with 7 bases matching TRBD1. The CDR3 covers 14 residues. Germline V gene lookup returns CDR1 MNHEY and CDR2 SVGAGI. V lost 6 bases to trimming and J lost 5 bases; unmatched junction nucleotides: 9. CDR3 sequence reads: CASSPTGVLTEAFF. CDR3 nucleotides: TGTGCCAGCAGCCCTACAGGGGTCCTTACTGAAGCTTTCTTT.

This chain uses TRBV29-1 with TRBJ2-7; D unclear. This CDR3 spans 13 amino acids. The germline V gene has CDR1 SQVTM and CDR2 ANQGSEA. V lost 4 bases and J 3 bases, leaving 13 bases between the germline ends. The CDR3: CSVVFLVGYEQYF. The CDR3 DNA sequence: TGCAGCGTTGTATTTCTAGTAGGCTACGAGCAGTACTTC.

This clonotype was picked up a small number of times. The chain joins TRBV7-2 to TRBJ2-7; 10 bases match TRBD2. Germline V gene data show CDR1 as SGHTA and CDR2 as FQGNSA. Germline trimming cut 2 bases from V and 2 bases from J; bases unmatched to any gene: 6. The CDR3 runs to 16 residues. The CDR3 loop is CASSLTASGGPYEQYF. The DNA of the CDR3 is TGTGCCAGCAGCTTAACGGCTAGCGGGGGTCCCTACGAGCAGTACTTC.

This clonotype was picked up many times. The gene calls are TRBV7-6 and TRBJ1-2; 7 nucleotides align to TRBD1. The germline CDR1 and CDR2 sequences are SGHVS and FNYEAQ. The J segment lost 5 bases and the V segment lost 2 bases, leaving 8 bases of the junction unmatched. The CDR3 runs to 15 residues. The CDR3: CASSLTTGDPYGYTF. The DNA of the CDR3 is TGTGCCAGCAGCTTAACCACAGGGGACCCTTATGGCTACACCTTC.

This clonotype has just a few counts. The chain is built from TRBV29-1 and TRBJ2-7; 10 bases match TRBD2. Germline CDR1 SQVTM, CDR2 ANQGSEA. J was trimmed by 7 bases and V by 8 bases; bases with no gene match: 8. The CDR3 contains 12 residues. In nucleotides, the CDR3 is TGCAGCTTTGCCCTAGCGGGGGAAGAGCAGTACTTC. It specifies CSFALAGEEQYF.